The text below deals with one TCR beta chain. The clone's antigen remains unknown. One base away there is no much larger clone; base qualities are not given. These data are taken from a study of blood T cell repertoires in COVID-19 (TCRdb year 2020). Regarding the research as a whole: Samples covering the acute and convalescent phases of COVID-19 were provided by collaborators in the United States, Italy and Spain. The prospective study material was composed of cDNA or gDNA derived from T cells, B-cell-depleted T cells, or PBMCs. Deeply sampled blood TCRbeta repertoires from subjects exposed to, actively infected with, or recovered from COVID-19 were included in the dataset. The repertoires were released in a freely available public database meant as a resource for research on the immune response to SARS-CoV-2. Samples came from the ongoing ImmuneRACE study (first 160 participants) plus 1,254 subjects from 6 global collaborators. Sample metadata almost always included a de-identified subject ID, COVID-19 status, age in years and sex. Where available, HLA class I and class II types were taken from metadata supplied by the sample provider and were not determined by assay-based typing.

Study-level results and caveats: The quantity of clinical and demographic metadata differed by source and by participant and was supplied without curation.

At one collaborating source in Seattle, patients were enrolled during active infection and were followed longitudinally through the course of disease. Whole blood was collected in K2EDTA tubes by collaborating institutions according to the institutions' own protocols. For TCRbeta analysis, collaborators shipped samples in one of three forms: frozen whole blood, isolated PBMCs, or DNA extracted from either of those sample types. TCRbeta CDR3 regions were amplified from genomic DNA using the immunoSEQ Assay, a bias-controlled multiplex PCR. The original pipeline was this. The number of nucleated cells in each sample was estimated from the amplification of reference gene primers within the assay. To quantify the absolute abundance of each unique TCRbeta CDR3 rearrangement, sequence reads were collapsed and filtered. Productive Simpson clonality was computed per sample as the square root of Simpson's diversity index over productive rearrangements. The immuneACCESS repertoire file appears here via TCRdb, limited to in-frame rearrangements. These files lack a portion of the clones; in checked studies, under half of the deficit traces to unresolved V genes, and the cause of the others is not known. V, J and clone size were drawn from that table, and D and trimming were deduced from the DNA. For this sample the table gives 300,000 to 400,000 clones, of which roughly 90% were detected only once. Under 3% of the sample comes from the top ten.

V and J are trimmed by 5 bases and 3 bases, and the gene matches miss 7 bases of the junction. Taken from the germline V gene (reference sequence), the CDR1 and CDR2 loops are MNHEY and SMNVEV. There are 14 amino acids in the CDR3, from cysteine to phenylalanine inclusive. Only the CDR3 DNA stays, 42 bases, in frame from base 1. The TCR comes from a woman aged 25 to 45 with COVID-19, enrolled during active disease. The receptor chain draws on TRBV27 and TRBJ2-7; TRBD1 lines up with 7 middle nucleotides. Sequencing used peripheral blood. At the DNA level, the sequence is TGTGCCAGCAGTCGGACCGGGACAGACTACGAGCAGTACTTC. This yields the protein CASSRTGTDYEQYF.